The 7 T cell receptor beta chains reported below all come from one sample, sequenced in a study of T cells in Graves' hyperthyroidism and ophthalmopathy. TCR beta CDR3 regions were amplified from RNA transcripts. RT-PCR in the first round (using the HTBI primer set) targeted the TCR CDR3. TCRdb independently ran MiXCR on the multiplex PCR reads; one entry per CDR3 protein. The sample has around 430,000 distinct CDR3 sequences; about 15% are singletons. Sequenced sample: blood. Source of these receptors: a woman in her 30s with Graves' hyperthyroidism.

Ten or more counts support this clonotype. J is TRBJ2-1 and V is TRBV28, with 8 nucleotides matching TRBD2. The CDR3 length is 16 residues. J gave up 6 bases and V 4 bases, and 11 bases lay outside the gene matches. Germline V CDR1 and CDR2: MDHEN, SYDVKM. CDR3: CASSWPKAGVFNEQFF. The CDR3 nucleotides read TGTGCCAGCAGTTGGCCTAAAGCGGGAGTTTTCAATGAGCAGTTCTTC. Full variable domain (remainder filled in from reference TRBV28 and TRBJ2-1): DVKVTQSSRYLVKRTGEKVFLECVQDMDHENMFWYRQDPGLGLRLIYFSYDVKMKEKGDIPEGYSVSREKKERFSLILESASTNQTSMYLCASSWPKAGVFNEQFFGPGTRLTVL.

This clonotype was detected ten times or more. This sequence joins TRBV5-1 and TRBJ2-7, with D perhaps matching TRBD2 (6 bases). Looked up from germline, CDR1 is SGHRS and CDR2 is YFSETQ. The length of the CDR3 is 13 residues. Deletions cut 5 bases from V and 3 bases from J, with 12 bases between. CDR3 DNA sequence: TGCGCCAGCAGTATCACGGGACTCTACGAGCAGTACTTC. This translates into CASSITGLYEQYF.

The chain links TRBV5-1 to TRBJ2-4; TRBD2 aligns across 7 bases. Losses at the gene ends were 0 bases for V and 7 bases for J; bases not matched to a gene: 10. This CDR3 contains 16 residues. Germline V gene sequence: CDR1 SGHRS, CDR2 YFSETQ. This chain's CDR3 is CASSLEGSAGTNIQYF. The CDR3 coding sequence is TGCGCCAGCAGCTTGGAGGGTTCAGCGGGAACGAACATTCAGTACTTC. The whole variable domain, remainder taken from reference TRBV5-1 and TRBJ2-4, is KAGVTQTPRYLIKTRGQQVTLSCSPISGHRSVSWYQQTPGQGLQFLFEYFSETQRNKGNFPGRFSGRQFSNSRSEMNVSTLELGDSALYLCASSLEGSAGTNIQYFGAGTRLSVL.

This clonotype occurred many times. The rearrangement links TRBV11-2 to TRBJ2-5, with no clear D. Trimming took off 7 bases at V and 3 bases at J, with 30 bases between the two ends. The CDR3 totals 19 residues. CDR1 is SGHAT and CDR2 is FQNNGV in the germline V gene. This CDR3 is CASTMGSLLFGRNKETQYF. CDR3 nucleotide sequence: TGTGCCAGCACCATGGGGTCTCTCCTTTTCGGTAGGAACAAAGAGACCCAGTACTTC.

Details on this clonotype: A clone one base away is much larger, so this may be a read error. The CDR3 spells CASSLDARLAGERGNYVQYF. The CDR3 DNA reads TGTGCCAGCAGCTTAGATGCGAGACTAGCGGGAGAAAGGGGCAACTACGTGCAGTACTTC. The chain links TRBV7-6 to TRBJ2-7; 12 nucleotides align to TRBD2. CDR3 length equals 20 residues. Germline lookup yields CDR1 SGHVS and CDR2 FNYEAQ. Filled out from reference TRBV7-6 and TRBJ2-7, the complete variable domain reads GAGVSQSPRYKVTKRGQDVALRCDPISGHVSLYWYRQALGQGPEFLTYFNYEAQQDKSGLPNDRFSAERPEGSISTLTIQRTEQRDSAMYRCASSLDARLAGERGNYVQYFGPGTRLTVT.

This clonotype was counted ten times or more. The chain joins TRBV18 to TRBJ1-1; perhaps TRBD1 as D (5 bases). CDR1 is KGHSH, CDR2 LQKENI, per germline. The CDR3 runs 14 residues. Trimming cost V 4 bases and J 0 bases, with 9 bases left between them. CDR3 loop: CASSLTVMNTEAFF. CDR3 coding DNA: TGTGCCAGCTCACTGACAGTTATGAACACTGAAGCTTTCTTT.

This sequence joins TRBV29-1 and TRBJ2-5; possibly TRBD2 for D (6 bases). V lost 6 bases and J lost 4, with 12 bases in between. CDR1 is SQVTM and CDR2 is ANQGSEA in the germline V gene. This CDR3 spans 12 amino acids. DNA of the CDR3: TGCAGCGTCCCCTTGGGGGGAGAGACCCAGTACTTC. Protein product: CSVPLGGETQYF.